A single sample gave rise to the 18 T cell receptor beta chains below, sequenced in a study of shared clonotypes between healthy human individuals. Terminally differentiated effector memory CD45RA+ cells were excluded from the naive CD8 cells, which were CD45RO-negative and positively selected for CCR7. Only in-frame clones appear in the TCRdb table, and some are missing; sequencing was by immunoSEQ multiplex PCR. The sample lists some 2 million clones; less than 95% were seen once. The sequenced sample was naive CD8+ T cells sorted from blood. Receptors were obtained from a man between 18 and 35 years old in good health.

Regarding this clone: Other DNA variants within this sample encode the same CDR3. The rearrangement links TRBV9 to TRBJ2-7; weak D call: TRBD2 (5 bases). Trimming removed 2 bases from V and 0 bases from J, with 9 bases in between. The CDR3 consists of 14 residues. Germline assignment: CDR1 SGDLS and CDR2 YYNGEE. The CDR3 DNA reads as TGTGCCAGCAGCGTCGGGGTCAGCTCCTACGAGCAGTACTTC. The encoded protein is CASSVGVSSYEQYF. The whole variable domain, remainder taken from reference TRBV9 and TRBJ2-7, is DSGVTQTPKHLITATGQRVTLRCSPRSGDLSVYWYQQSLDQGLQFLIQYYNGEERAKGNILERFSAQQFPDLHSELNLSSLELGDSALYFCASSVGVSSYEQYFGPGTRLTVT.

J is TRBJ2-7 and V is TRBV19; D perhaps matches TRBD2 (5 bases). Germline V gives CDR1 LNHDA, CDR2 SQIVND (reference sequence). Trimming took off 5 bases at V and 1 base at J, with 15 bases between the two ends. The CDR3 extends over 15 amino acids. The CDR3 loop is CASSPGTLGSYEQYF. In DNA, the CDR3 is TGTGCCAGTAGTCCGGGAACCTTAGGTTCCTACGAGCAGTACTTC.

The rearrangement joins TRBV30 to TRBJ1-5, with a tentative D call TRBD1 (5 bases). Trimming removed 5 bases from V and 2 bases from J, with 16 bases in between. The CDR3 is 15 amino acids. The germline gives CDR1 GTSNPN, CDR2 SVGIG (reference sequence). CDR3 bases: TGTGCCTGGGGTGGTCAGGGAACGGGCAATCAGCCCCAGCATTTT. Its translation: CAWGGQGTGNQPQHF.

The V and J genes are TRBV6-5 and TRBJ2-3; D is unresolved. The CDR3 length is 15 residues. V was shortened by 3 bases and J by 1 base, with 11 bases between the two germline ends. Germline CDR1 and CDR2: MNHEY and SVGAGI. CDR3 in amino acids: CASSYGSRGTDTQYF. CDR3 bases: TGTGCCAGCAGTTATGGTTCGAGAGGCACAGATACGCAGTATTTT.

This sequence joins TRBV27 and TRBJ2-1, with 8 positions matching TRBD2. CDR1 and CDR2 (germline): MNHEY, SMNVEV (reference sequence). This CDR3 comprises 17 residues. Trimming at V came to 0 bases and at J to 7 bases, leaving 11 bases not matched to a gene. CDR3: CASSLSSASGSLNEQFF. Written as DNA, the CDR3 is TGTGCCAGCAGTTTATCGAGCGCTAGCGGGTCATTGAATGAGCAGTTCTTC.

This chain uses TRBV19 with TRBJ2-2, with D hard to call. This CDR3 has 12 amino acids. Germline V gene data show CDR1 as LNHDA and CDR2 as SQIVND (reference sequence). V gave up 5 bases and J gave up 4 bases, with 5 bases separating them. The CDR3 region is CASSPLTGELFF. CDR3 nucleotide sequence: TGTGCCAGTAGTCCACTCACCGGGGAGCTGTTTTTT.

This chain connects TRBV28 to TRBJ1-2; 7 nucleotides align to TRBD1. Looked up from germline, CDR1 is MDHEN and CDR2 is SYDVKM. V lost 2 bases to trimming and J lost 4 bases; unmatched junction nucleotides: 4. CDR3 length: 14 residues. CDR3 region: CASSLDEGAYGYTF. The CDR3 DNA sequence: TGTGCCAGCAGTTTAGATGAGGGGGCCTATGGCTACACCTTC.

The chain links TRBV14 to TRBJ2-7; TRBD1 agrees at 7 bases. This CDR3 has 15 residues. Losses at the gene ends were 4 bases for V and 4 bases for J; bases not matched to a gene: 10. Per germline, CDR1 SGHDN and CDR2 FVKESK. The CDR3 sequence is CASSLYRGSRYEQYF. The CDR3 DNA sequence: TGTGCCAGCAGCCTGTACAGGGGATCACGATACGAGCAGTACTTC. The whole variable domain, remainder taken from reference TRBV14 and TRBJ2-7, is EAGVTQFPSHSVIEKGQTVTLRCDPISGHDNLYWYRRVMGKEIKFLLHFVKESKQDESGMPNNRFLAERTGGTYSTLKVQPAELEDSGVYFCASSLYRGSRYEQYFGPGTRLTVT.

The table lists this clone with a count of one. The CDR3 DNA is TGTGCCAGCAGCTTGGTTGAAGCGCTCGAGCAGTACTTC. This encodes CASSLVEALEQYF. This rearrangement joins TRBV5-5 to TRBJ2-7, with D unresolved. V lost 0 bases and J 6 bases, leaving 10 bases between the germline ends. The CDR3 totals 13 residues. Germline V gene sequence: CDR1 SGHKS, CDR2 YYEKEE (reference sequence).

CDR3 residues: CASSATIQGTYEQYF. The CDR3 DNA sequence: TGCGCCAGCAGCGCAACGATACAGGGAACCTACGAGCAGTACTTC. The J gene is TRBJ2-7, the V gene TRBV5-1; tentatively, D is TRBD1 (6 bases). The germline V gene has CDR1 SGHRS and CDR2 YFSETQ. The V end was cut by 4 bases, the J end by 2 bases, with 16 bases between. The CDR3 sequence is 15 residues long.

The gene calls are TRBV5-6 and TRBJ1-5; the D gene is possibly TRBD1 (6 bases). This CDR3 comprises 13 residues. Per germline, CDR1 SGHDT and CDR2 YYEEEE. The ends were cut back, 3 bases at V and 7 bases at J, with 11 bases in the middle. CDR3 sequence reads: CASSSQGFQPQHF. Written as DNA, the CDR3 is TGTGCCAGCAGCTCTCAGGGGTTCCAGCCCCAGCATTTT.

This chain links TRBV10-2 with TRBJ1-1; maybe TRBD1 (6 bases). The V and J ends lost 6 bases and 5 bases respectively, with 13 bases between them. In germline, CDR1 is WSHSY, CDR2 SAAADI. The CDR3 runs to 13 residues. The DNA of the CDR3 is TGCGCCAGCAGCCTGACAGGTGGGACTGAAGCTTTCTTT. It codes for CASSLTGGTEAFF.

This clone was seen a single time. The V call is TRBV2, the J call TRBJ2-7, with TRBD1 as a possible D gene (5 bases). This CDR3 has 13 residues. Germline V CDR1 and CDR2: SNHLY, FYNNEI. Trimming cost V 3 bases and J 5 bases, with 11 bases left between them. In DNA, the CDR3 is TGTGCCAGCAGTGAGGCTCAGGGCGACGAGCAGTACTTC. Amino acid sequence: CASSEAQGDEQYF.

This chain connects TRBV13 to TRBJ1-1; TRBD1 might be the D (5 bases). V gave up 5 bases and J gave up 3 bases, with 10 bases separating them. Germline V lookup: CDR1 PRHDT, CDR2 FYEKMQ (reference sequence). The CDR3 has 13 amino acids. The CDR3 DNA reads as TGTGCCAGCAGCCCGGGGACCCACACTGAAGCTTTCTTT. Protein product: CASSPGTHTEAFF.

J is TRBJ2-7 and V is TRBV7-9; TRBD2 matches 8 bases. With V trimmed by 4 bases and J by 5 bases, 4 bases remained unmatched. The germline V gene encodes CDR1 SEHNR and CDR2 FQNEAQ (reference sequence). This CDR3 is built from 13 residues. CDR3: CASSSTSVDEQYF. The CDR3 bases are TGTGCCAGCAGCTCGACTAGCGTGGACGAGCAGTACTTC.

CDR3 sequence: CASSYSVEGEKLFF. The DNA of the CDR3 is TGTGCCAGCAGTTACTCCGTCGAGGGCGAAAAACTGTTTTTT. This sequence joins TRBV6-5 and TRBJ1-4; unclear D gene. The CDR3 extends over 14 amino acids. Germline V gene sequence: CDR1 MNHEY, CDR2 SVGAGI. The V and J ends lost 0 bases and 8 bases respectively, with 10 bases between them.

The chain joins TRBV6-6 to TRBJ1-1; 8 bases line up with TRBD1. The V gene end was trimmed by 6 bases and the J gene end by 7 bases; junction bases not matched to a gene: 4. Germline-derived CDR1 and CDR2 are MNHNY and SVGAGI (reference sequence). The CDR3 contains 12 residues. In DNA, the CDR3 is TGTGCCAGCAGCAGGACAGGGATTGAAGCTTTCTTT. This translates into CASSRTGIEAFF.

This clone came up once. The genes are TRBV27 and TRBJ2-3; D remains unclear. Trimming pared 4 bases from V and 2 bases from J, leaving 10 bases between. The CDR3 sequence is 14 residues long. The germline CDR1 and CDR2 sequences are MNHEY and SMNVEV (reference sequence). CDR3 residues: CASSSMTFTDTQYF. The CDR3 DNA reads TGTGCCAGCAGTTCTATGACTTTCACAGATACGCAGTATTTT.